These 23 T cell receptor beta chains originate from one sample sequenced in a study of T cells in Graves' hyperthyroidism and ophthalmopathy. It was RNA transcripts that yielded the amplified TCR beta CDR3 regions. The TCR CDR3 was amplified in a first-round RT-PCR using the HTBI primer set. A single record per CDR3 protein comes from TCRdb applying MiXCR to the multiplex PCR reads. The sample has 350,000 to 400,000 distinct CDR3 sequences, around 18% seen once. The sample was blood. The receptors stem from a man aged 18 to 29 with Graves' ophthalmopathy.

Concerning this clonotype itself: This sequence may be a read error, since a much larger clone differs from it by one base. This sequence joins TRBV10-3 and TRBJ2-7, with D perhaps matching TRBD2 (6 bases). The CDR3 totals 14 residues. Germline V gives CDR1 ENHRY, CDR2 SYGVKD. With 4 bases removed from V and 1 base from J, the gap between germline ends came to 11 bases. This CDR3 is CAISGPGLSYEQYF. Here the CDR3 DNA reads TGTGCCATCAGTGGTCCGGGACTTTCCTACGAGCAGTACTTC.

There are many counts of this clonotype. The CDR3 bases are TGTGCCAGCGCCTCAGGAGAAACAAACTATGGCTACACCTTC. Translating gives CASASGETNYGYTF. The chain joins TRBV28 to TRBJ1-2; D is uncertain. Germline CDR1 is MDHEN and CDR2 is SYDVKM. The CDR3 is made up of 14 amino acids. V gave up 8 bases and J gave up 2 bases, with 15 bases separating them.

This clonotype has just a few counts. This rearrangement joins TRBV5-5 to TRBJ2-1, with TRBD2 matching over 9 bases. Germline assignment: CDR1 SGHKS and CDR2 YYEKEE (reference sequence). The CDR3 sequence is 14 residues long. V dropped 1 base and J dropped 10; count of bases not matched to a gene: 6. The CDR3 protein is CASSLSSGGLEQFF. The CDR3 nucleotides read TGTGCCAGCAGCTTGTCCAGCGGGGGGCTGGAGCAGTTCTTC. Variable domain in full (rest from reference TRBV5-5 and TRBJ2-1): DAGVTQSPTHLIKTRGQQVTLRCSPISGHKSVSWYQQVLGQGPQFIFQYYEKEERGRGNFPDRFSARQFPNYSSELNVNALLLGDSALYLCASSLSSGGLEQFFGPGTRLTVL.

Many counts were recorded for this clonotype. The rearrangement uses TRBV6-1 and TRBJ1-1; no definite D call. Looked up from germline, CDR1 is MNHNS and CDR2 is SASEGT. V was pared by 2 bases and J by 1 base, with 5 bases between. This CDR3 contains 13 residues. Here the CDR3 reads CASSEWKNTEAFF. The CDR3 nucleotides read TGTGCCAGCAGTGAATGGAAGAACACTGAAGCTTTCTTT.

The sample holds many counts of this clonotype. The V call is TRBV3-1, the J call TRBJ1-3; no clear D. Germline V gene sequence: CDR1 LGHDT, CDR2 YNNKEL (reference sequence). The ends were cut back, 2 bases at V and 3 bases at J, with 8 bases in the middle. The length of the CDR3 is 14 residues. The CDR3 DNA reads as TGTGCCAGCAGCCAAAGCGGGGTTGGAAACACCATATATTTT. This codes for CASSQSGVGNTIYF.

The table lists this clonotype with a few counts. V and J are TRBV6-1 and TRBJ2-7; 9 bases agree with TRBD1. This CDR3 region has 13 residues. J lost 5 bases, V lost 8 bases, and 7 bases had no gene match. Germline CDR1 and CDR2: MNHNS and SASEGT. CDR3 in amino acids: CASAGTGLHEQYF. As DNA, the CDR3 is TGTGCCAGCGCCGGGACAGGGCTGCACGAGCAGTACTTC.

The sample holds many counts of this clonotype. The chain uses TRBV6-1 and TRBJ2-3; TRBD2 might be the D (6 bases). The germline V and J ends were trimmed by 6 bases and 3 bases, with 16 bases remaining between them. CDR3 length equals 15 residues. The germline V gene has CDR1 MNHNS and CDR2 SASEGT. CDR3 sequence (DNA): TGTGCCAGCAGCCGGAGGGGAGGAGGAACAGATACGCAGTATTTT. It codes for CASSRRGGGTDTQYF.

This clonotype showed up many times. This chain joins TRBV20-1 and TRBJ1-5; D is unclear. Germline V gene sequence: CDR1 DFQATT, CDR2 SNEGSKA (reference sequence). The CDR3 consists of 14 residues. Trimming took off 2 bases at V and 1 base at J, with 9 bases between the two ends. The CDR3 region is CSARLTASNQPQHF. The CDR3 nucleotides read TGCAGTGCTAGACTGACGGCCAGCAATCAGCCCCAGCATTTT.

This clonotype was recorded at least ten times. This chain links TRBV5-1 with TRBJ1-2; 7 nucleotides align to TRBD1. This CDR3 spans 15 amino acids. Per germline, CDR1 SGHRS and CDR2 YFSETQ. After removal of 4 bases from V and 6 bases from J, the junction contained 12 bases not matched to a gene. CDR3 region: CASSPPTGIIDGYTF. CDR3 nucleotide sequence: TGCGCCAGCAGCCCTCCGACAGGGATAATCGATGGCTACACCTTC.

The chain is built from TRBV5-1 and TRBJ2-5; 14 nucleotides match TRBD2. Germline assignment: CDR1 SGHRS and CDR2 YFSETQ. There are 17 residues in the CDR3. With 2 bases clipped from V and 1 base from J, the junction kept 4 bases outside the gene matches. The CDR3 DNA reads TGCGCCAGCAGCTTAACAGGACTAGCGGGGGGCCAAGAGACCCAGTACTTC. It translates to CASSLTGLAGGQETQYF.

Many counts were recorded for this clonotype. The chain links TRBV28 to TRBJ1-2; perhaps TRBD1 as D (5 bases). CDR3 length: 17 residues. Germline CDR1 MDHEN, CDR2 SYDVKM. With 8 bases removed from V and 2 bases from J, the gap between germline ends came to 24 bases. CDR3 amino acids: CASGVLMGRGANYGYTF. The CDR3 region has the DNA TGTGCCAGCGGTGTTCTGATGGGGAGGGGAGCGAACTATGGCTACACCTTC.

The CDR3 coding sequence is TGTGCCAGGGGCGCCGGACTCGGGGAGACCCAGTACTTC. Translated: CARGAGLGETQYF. V is TRBV2 and J is TRBJ2-5; D is perhaps TRBD2 (5 bases). V gave up 9 bases and J gave up 5 bases, with 16 bases separating them. Germline V gene data show CDR1 as SNHLY and CDR2 as FYNNEI. The CDR3 spans 13 residues.

J is TRBJ2-1 and V is TRBV5-1; a possible D gene is TRBD2 (5 bases). Germline CDR1 reads SGHRS; CDR2 reads YFSETQ. V shed 0 bases and J shed 8 bases, with 9 bases lying between them. The CDR3 length is 13 residues. CDR3 in amino acids: CASSLAGDHEQFF. The CDR3 DNA is TGCGCCAGCAGCTTGGCCGGGGATCATGAGCAGTTCTTC.

There are a few counts of this clonotype. The V call is TRBV27, the J call TRBJ1-2, with D perhaps TRBD1 (6 bases). The length of the CDR3 is 13 residues. Germline V gene data show CDR1 as MNHEY and CDR2 as SMNVEV (reference sequence). Trimming stripped 3 bases from V and 4 bases from J, with 9 bases between. CDR3 DNA: TGTGCCAGCAGTTTCTCCAGGGGCTATGGCTACACCTTC. The encoded protein is CASSFSRGYGYTF.

This clonotype has at least ten counts. The J gene is TRBJ2-1, the V gene TRBV12-3 or TRBV12-4; TRBD2 agrees at 8 bases. V lost 3 bases and J lost 2; bases outside the gene matches: 3. This CDR3 spans 15 amino acids. The CDR3, as DNA: TGTGCCAGCAGTTTCGGACTAGCAACCTACAATGAGCAGTTCTTC. Residues: CASSFGLATYNEQFF.

This clonotype has only a few counts. This sequence joins TRBV2 and TRBJ2-3, with 7 bases identical to TRBD1. V dropped 7 bases and J dropped 3; count of bases not matched to a gene: 13. The CDR3 has 16 amino acids. The germline V gene encodes CDR1 SNHLY and CDR2 FYNNEI. This chain's CDR3 is CASKGARGSATDTQYF. The DNA for the CDR3 is TGTGCCAGCAAGGGGGCCCGAGGGAGCGCGACAGATACGCAGTATTTT.

This clonotype was counted ten times or more. The chain has TRBV11-3 and TRBJ2-3; no clear D. The CDR3 loop spans 13 amino acids. V was pared by 0 bases and J by 5 bases, with 6 bases between. Germline loops: CDR1 SGHNT, CDR2 YENEEA. The CDR3 coding sequence is TGTGCCAGCAGCTTAGAATCCCGAGATACGCAGTATTTT. Protein: CASSLESRDTQYF.

V is TRBV5-1 and J is TRBJ2-1; 11 nucleotides agree with TRBD2. Germline V CDR1 and CDR2: SGHRS, YFSETQ. There are 19 residues in the CDR3. V lost 6 bases and J lost 0; bases outside the gene matches: 14. The DNA for the CDR3 is TGCGCCAGCACCCTTAGCGGGGGGGCCCTTTTTAGCTCCTACAATGAGCAGTTCTTC. Translated: CASTLSGGALFSSYNEQFF.

DNA for the CDR3: TGTGCCAGCTCCAAATACCGGGACAGCCACGTCCTTAATGAAAAACTGTTTTTT. Encoded protein: CASSKYRDSHVLNEKLFF. This sequence joins TRBV18 and TRBJ1-4, with TRBD1 matching over 7 bases. The J segment lost 4 bases and the V segment lost 6 bases, leaving 17 bases of the junction unmatched. The CDR3 runs to 18 residues. Germline assignment: CDR1 KGHSH and CDR2 LQKENI.

V and J are TRBV5-6 and TRBJ2-5; D may be TRBD1 (6 bases). Trimming cost V 7 bases and J 7 bases, with 17 bases left between them. This CDR3 contains 13 residues. Germline V gene lookup returns CDR1 SGHDT and CDR2 YYEEEE. Written as DNA, the CDR3 is TGTGCCAGCGCTGACAGGCCCCTCGGGACCCAGTACTTC. Translating gives CASADRPLGTQYF.

This clonotype was counted at least ten times. The J gene is TRBJ1-1, the V gene TRBV20-1; a weak D match, TRBD1 (6 bases). The CDR3 is 9 amino acids. Looked up from germline, CDR1 is DFQATT and CDR2 is SNEGSKA (reference sequence). CDR3 in DNA: TGCAGGGGGGGCACCGAAGCTTTCTTT. Amino acids: CRGGTEAFF.

Many counts were recorded for this clonotype. This chain links TRBV12-3 or TRBV12-4 with TRBJ2-3, with D possibly called TRBD1 or TRBD2 (6 bases each). Trimming removed 5 bases from V and 1 base from J, with 13 bases in between. The CDR3 length is 15 residues. The CDR3 DNA follows: TGTGCCAGCAGTCCCTCGGGGGCGGGCACAGATACGCAGTATTTT. Translated: CASSPSGAGTDTQYF.

This clonotype was counted at least ten times. V is TRBV29-1 and J is TRBJ2-7; D may be TRBD2 (5 bases). The CDR3 has 14 residues. Germline V gene sequence: CDR1 SQVTM, CDR2 ANQGSEA. Trimming shortened V by 4 bases and J by 0 bases, and 13 bases separated the two germline ends. The CDR3 protein is CSVVPGTSSYEQYF. Here the CDR3 DNA reads TGCAGCGTTGTGCCGGGAACGAGCTCCTACGAGCAGTACTTC.